A single sample gave rise to the 32 T cell receptor beta chains below, sequenced in a study of blood T cell repertoires in COVID-19. Using immunoSEQ multiplex PCR, the repertoire was profiled, and TCRdb retains in-frame clones only, with some absent. The sample gives roughly 150,000 clones, approximately 86% of which show up once; over 5% is in the top ten. Sequencing was performed on peripheral blood. The receptor set was obtained from a human donor in a cohort sampled during active COVID-19.

The chain combines TRBV28 with TRBJ2-7; 9 nucleotides match TRBD2. V lost 5 bases, J lost 2 bases, and 7 bases stayed unmatched. The CDR3 runs 15 residues. Germline V gene lookup returns CDR1 MDHEN and CDR2 SYDVKM. CDR3 in DNA: TGTGCCAGCAGTCCCCCCCTAGCGGGGACCTACGAGCAGTACTTC. Its translation is CASSPPLAGTYEQYF. The whole variable domain, filled in from reference TRBV28 and TRBJ2-7, reads DVKVTQSSRYLVKRTGEKVFLECVQDMDHENMFWYRQDPGLGLRLIYFSYDVKMKEKGDIPEGYSVSREKKERFSLILESASTNQTSMYLCASSPPLAGTYEQYFGPGTRLTVT.

The chain links TRBV7-9 to TRBJ1-4, with D possibly TRBD1 on 5 matching bases. V lost 4 bases to trimming and J lost 8 bases, with 17 bases between them. From germline, CDR1 is SEHNR and CDR2 FQNEAQ (reference sequence). The CDR3 covers 15 residues. CDR3 nucleotides: TGTGCCAGCAGCTACATGCGGGGGATCGGCGAAAAACTGTTTTTT. Translated, it gives CASSYMRGIGEKLFF.

The chain has TRBV10-3 and TRBJ2-4; a weak D match, TRBD2 (6 bases). V was clipped by 2 bases and J by 4 bases, with 12 bases between them. Germline V gene data show CDR1 as ENHRY and CDR2 as SYGVKD. The CDR3 extends over 15 amino acids. The CDR3 spells CAISETGTRKNIQYF. CDR3 coding DNA: TGTGCCATCAGTGAGACCGGGACTCGGAAAAACATTCAGTACTTC.

V gene TRBV6-7 combines with J gene TRBJ2-3; D perhaps matches TRBD2 (7 bases). TRBV6-7 is an open reading frame, and its role is uncertain. Trimming took 0 bases from V and 0 from J, leaving 22 bases between them. This CDR3 contains 20 residues. Written as DNA, the CDR3 is TGTGCCAGCAGTTACTCGGGGCAGGGGAGGGGAGGACGTAGCACAGATACGCAGTATTTT. It is translated as CASSYSGQGRGGRSTDTQYF.

This chain links TRBV11-2 with TRBJ2-3; TRBD2 matches 9 bases. This CDR3 has 16 residues. The V gene's germline CDR1 is SGHAT and CDR2 FQNNGV. The trim removed 3 bases at V and 0 bases at J, leaving 4 bases unmatched. The CDR3 loop is CASSFLLAGSTDTQYF. CDR3 DNA sequence: TGTGCCAGCAGCTTCCTGCTAGCGGGAAGCACAGATACGCAGTATTTT.

The J gene is TRBJ2-1, the V gene TRBV5-1; no reliable D call. V was cut by 0 bases and J by 9 bases, with 4 bases left in between. The CDR3 consists of 11 residues. Looked up from germline, CDR1 is SGHRS and CDR2 is YFSETQ. The CDR3 reads CASSLAVEQFF. CDR3 DNA sequence: TGCGCCAGCAGCTTGGCGGTTGAGCAGTTCTTC.

The gene calls are TRBV4-2 and TRBJ2-2; a weak D match, TRBD1 (7 bases). Trimming left V 4 bases short and J 4 bases short, with 13 bases between. CDR3 length equals 15 residues. CDR1 and CDR2 from the germline V gene are LGHNA and YNFKEQ. In DNA form, the CDR3 reads TGTGCCAGCAGCCCGTGGCAGGGGGGCACCGGGGAGCTGTTTTTT. This codes for CASSPWQGGTGELFF.

V and J are TRBV18 and TRBJ1-1; D might be TRBD1 (5 bases). This CDR3 region has 14 residues. V lost 0 bases and J 4 bases, leaving 9 bases between the germline ends. Germline CDR1 reads KGHSH; CDR2 reads LQKENI. The DNA of the CDR3 is TGTGCCAGCTCACCACCAACAGGCAGCACTGAAGCTTTCTTT. Encoded protein: CASSPPTGSTEAFF.

The chain links TRBV14 to TRBJ1-6; D gene uncertain. Trimming shortened V by 4 bases and J by 7 bases, and 11 bases separated the two germline ends. The CDR3 spans 14 residues. Germline values: CDR1 SGHDN, CDR2 FVKESK. This CDR3 is CASSRGGWNSPLHF. The CDR3 DNA is TGTGCCAGCAGCCGTGGTGGCTGGAATTCACCCCTCCACTTT.

This clone has just one count. V is TRBV27 and J is TRBJ2-1; 11 bases agree with TRBD1. The germline V gene has CDR1 MNHEY and CDR2 SMNVEV (reference sequence). J gave up 3 bases and V 6 bases, and 7 bases lay outside the gene matches. The CDR3 totals 16 residues. This CDR3 reads CASRLAGTGGYNEQFF. The CDR3 DNA reads as TGTGCCAGCAGACTCGCCGGGACAGGGGGCTACAATGAGCAGTTCTTC.

J is TRBJ1-1 and V is TRBV6-6, with D possibly TRBD1 on 5 matching bases. Germline V lookup: CDR1 MNHNY, CDR2 SVGAGI (reference sequence). This CDR3 has 15 residues. The V end lost 0 bases, the J end lost 5 bases, and 13 bases lay between the germline ends. Written as DNA, the CDR3 is TGTGCCAGCAGTTACTCGGCGGGGGGTGGGACTGAAGCTTTCTTT. Its protein product is CASSYSAGGGTEAFF.

The chain recombines TRBV29-1 with TRBJ2-1; the match to TRBD2 covers 10 bases. In germline, CDR1 is SQVTM, CDR2 ANQGSEA. The CDR3 is made up of 17 amino acids. Losses at the gene ends were 4 bases for V and 4 bases for J; bases not matched to a gene: 13. CDR3 protein: CSVGSGRGSGAYNEQFF. The CDR3, as DNA: TGCAGCGTTGGAAGCGGGAGGGGCTCTGGGGCTTACAATGAGCAGTTCTTC.

The chain combines TRBV5-1 with TRBJ2-1; 8 bases line up with TRBD2. The CDR3 totals 18 residues. Germline values: CDR1 SGHRS, CDR2 YFSETQ. V lost 0 bases and J lost 3; bases outside the gene matches: 11. The CDR3 protein is CASSLVGISGSSYNEQFF. The CDR3 coding sequence is TGCGCCAGCAGCTTGGTGGGGATAAGCGGGAGCAGCTACAATGAGCAGTTCTTC.

The chain's CDR3 is CASTTDRGSSYEQYF. The CDR3 bases are TGTGCCAGCACCACCGACAGGGGATCCTCCTACGAGCAGTACTTC. The V and J genes are TRBV2 and TRBJ2-7; 8 nucleotides match TRBD1. Germline V gives CDR1 SNHLY, CDR2 FYNNEI. CDR3 length equals 15 residues. V gave up 7 bases and J gave up 0 bases; unmatched junction bases: 8.

This chain uses TRBV5-1 with TRBJ2-3; TRBD1 matches 9 bases. V dropped 4 bases and J dropped 1; count of bases not matched to a gene: 4. CDR3 length: 15 amino acids. The V gene's germline CDR1 is SGHRS and CDR2 YFSETQ. This CDR3 is CASSTGQGRTDTQYF. In DNA form, the CDR3 reads TGCGCCAGCAGCACGGGACAGGGACGCACAGATACGCAGTATTTT.

V gene TRBV7-9 combines with J gene TRBJ2-7; 9 bases are shared with TRBD1. V shed 5 bases and J 6 bases; nucleotides not matched to a gene: 11. The CDR3 runs to 15 residues. Germline assignment: CDR1 SEHNR and CDR2 FQNEAQ (reference sequence). The CDR3 here is CASSLTGQGRSEQYF. The CDR3 DNA sequence: TGTGCCAGCAGCCTTACGGGACAGGGTCGCTCCGAGCAGTACTTC.

This chain uses TRBV23-1 with TRBJ2-7; 7 bases are a match to TRBD1. TRBV23-1 is an ORF, and what it does is uncertain. The length of the CDR3 is 14 residues. Germline trimming cut 6 bases from V and 0 bases from J; bases unmatched to any gene: 5. Here the CDR3 DNA reads TGCGCCAGCAGAGGCCGGGACAGCTCCTACGAGCAGTACTTC. As protein: CASRGRDSSYEQYF.

This rearrangement joins TRBV19 to TRBJ2-7; possible D gene TRBD1, 5 bases. The CDR3 loop spans 15 amino acids. V was clipped by 5 bases and J by 2 bases, with 16 bases between them. Germline lookup yields CDR1 LNHDA and CDR2 SQIVND (reference sequence). The CDR3 nucleotides are TGTGCCAGTAGTGTCGACAGAAAACCAACCTACGAGCAGTACTTC. Translated: CASSVDRKPTYEQYF.

The chain recombines TRBV27 with TRBJ2-1; TRBD2 agrees at 9 bases. V shed 3 bases, J shed 9 bases, and the junction held 3 bases outside the gene matches. Germline V gene sequence: CDR1 MNHEY, CDR2 SMNVEV (reference sequence). The CDR3 is made up of 13 amino acids. The CDR3 region has the DNA TGTGCCAGCAGTTTTGGCGGGGGGGCTGAGCAGTTCTTC. Protein: CASSFGGGAEQFF.

This chain connects TRBV7-8 to TRBJ2-2; 10 bases align to TRBD2. The length of the CDR3 is 15 residues. Germline CDR1 is SGHVS and CDR2 is FQNEAQ. The ends lost 5 bases at V and 5 bases at J; junction bases unmatched: 5. CDR3 bases: TGTGCCAGCAGCATCAGCGGGAGGGCGACCGGGGAGCTGTTTTTT. This encodes CASSISGRATGELFF.

This sequence joins TRBV6-5 and TRBJ2-3; D possibly corresponds to TRBD2 (6 bases). Between the trimmed V and J ends, which lost 6 bases and 0 bases, there was a span of 13 bases. This CDR3 is built from 15 residues. Looked up from germline, CDR1 is MNHEY and CDR2 is SVGAGI. CDR3: CASSPGGMSTDTQYF. In nucleotides, the CDR3 is TGTGCCAGCAGCCCAGGCGGGATGAGCACAGATACGCAGTATTTT.

The chain combines TRBV4-2 with TRBJ1-5, with 9 bases identical to TRBD1. The CDR3 contains 17 residues. V dropped 0 bases and J dropped 2; count of bases not matched to a gene: 5. Germline CDR1 LGHNA, CDR2 YNFKEQ. The CDR3 region is CASSQDPWTGGNQPQHF. In DNA, the CDR3 is TGTGCCAGCAGCCAAGACCCCTGGACAGGGGGCAATCAGCCCCAGCATTTT.

The gene calls are TRBV28 and TRBJ2-1, with 7 bases matching TRBD2. The V segment lost 2 bases and the J segment 9 bases; nucleotides outside the gene matches: 4. The CDR3 length is 13 residues. Germline values: CDR1 MDHEN, CDR2 SYDVKM. The CDR3 protein is CASSLMSGAEQFF. The DNA for the CDR3 is TGTGCCAGCAGTTTAATGAGCGGGGCTGAGCAGTTCTTC.

The rearrangement links TRBV3-1 (or the pseudogene TRBV3-2) to TRBJ2-3; 10 bases match TRBD2. The CDR3 consists of 18 residues. The junction had 18 bases not matched to a gene; V was cut back by 4 bases and J by 8 bases. Germline CDR1 is LGHDT and CDR2 is YNNKEL (reference sequence). CDR3 DNA: TGTGCCAGCAGCCCAGGGACTAGCGCCTCGGCTAGTGTAGGTACGCAGTATTTT. It specifies CASSPGTSASASVGTQYF.

The V and J genes are TRBV5-4 and TRBJ2-7, with D possibly matching TRBD2 (5 bases). Trimming left V 0 bases short and J 4 bases short, with 14 bases between. The germline V gene encodes CDR1 SGHNT and CDR2 YYREEE (reference sequence). There are 15 residues in the CDR3. Here the CDR3 DNA reads TGTGCCAGCAGCTTGGTCCGGGGTTTTGTTTACGAGCAGTACTTC. Amino acid sequence: CASSLVRGFVYEQYF.

Only one count was recorded for this clone. The chain combines TRBV6-5 with TRBJ2-1; a weak D match, TRBD1 (6 bases). V shed 7 bases and J shed 7 bases, with 14 bases lying between them. Germline V CDR1 and CDR2: MNHEY, SVGAGI. This CDR3 comprises 13 residues. This CDR3 is CASTYTQGNEQFF. The DNA for the CDR3 is TGTGCCAGCACATACACGCAGGGGAATGAGCAGTTCTTC.

CDR3 nucleotide sequence: TGTGCCAGCAGTAGGCAGGAGAACACTGAAGCTTTCTTT. Its protein is CASSRQENTEAFF. This sequence joins TRBV12-3 or TRBV12-4 and TRBJ1-1, with unresolved D. The length of the CDR3 is 13 residues. V was pared by 5 bases and J by 1 base, with 8 bases between.

The rearrangement uses TRBV3-1 (or the pseudogene TRBV3-2) and TRBJ2-7; tentative D call: TRBD1 (6 bases). Germline lookup yields CDR1 LGHDT and CDR2 YNNKEL (reference sequence). Trimming took off 4 bases at V and 4 bases at J, with 17 bases between the two ends. This CDR3 spans 15 amino acids. The CDR3 sequence: CASSLDPGQEYEQYF. In DNA form, the CDR3 reads TGTGCCAGCAGCCTCGATCCGGGACAAGAATACGAGCAGTACTTC.

The chain is built from TRBV20-1 and TRBJ2-7; 11 bases fit TRBD1. This CDR3 spans 15 amino acids. Germline V CDR1 and CDR2: DFQATT, SNEGSKA (reference sequence). V was clipped by 3 bases and J by 6 bases; unmatched bases: 10. The CDR3 spells CSASSGSGQGVEQYF. Here the CDR3 DNA reads TGCAGTGCTAGTAGCGGGTCGGGACAGGGGGTCGAGCAGTACTTC.

The chain recombines TRBV7-9 with TRBJ2-7, with TRBD2 identical over 12 bases. CDR3 size: 14 residues. J was trimmed by 6 bases and V by 1 base; bases with no gene match: 1. Germline assignment: CDR1 SEHNR and CDR2 FQNEAQ (reference sequence). The CDR3 here is CASSLGLAGVEQYF. CDR3 in DNA: TGTGCCAGCAGCTTAGGACTAGCGGGAGTCGAGCAGTACTTC. The full variable domain, with the rest looked up from reference TRBV7-9 and TRBJ2-7, is DTGVSQNPRHKITKRGQNVTFRCDPISEHNRLYWYRQTLGQGPEFLTYFQNEAQLEKSRLLSDRFSAERPKGSFSTLEIQRTEQGDSAMYLCASSLGLAGVEQYFGPGTRLTVT.

The V and J genes are TRBV5-1 and TRBJ2-7; 10 bases line up with TRBD1. The CDR3 loop spans 14 amino acids. Germline V gives CDR1 SGHRS, CDR2 YFSETQ. V was pared by 7 bases and J by 2 bases, with 6 bases of the junction left unmatched. CDR3 bases: TGCGCCAGCTTCGGGACAGGGGCCCCCTACGAGCAGTACTTC. Protein: CASFGTGAPYEQYF.

V usage is TRBV7-9 and J usage is TRBJ2-5, with 11 positions matching TRBD1. Germline CDR1 and CDR2: SEHNR and FQNEAQ (reference sequence). With V trimmed by 5 bases and J by 5 bases, 4 bases remained unmatched. This CDR3 spans 14 amino acids. The chain's CDR3 is CASSKRDRGETQYF. The CDR3 nucleotides are TGTGCCAGCAGCAAGAGGGACAGGGGGGAGACCCAGTACTTC. Based on the CDR3 plus reference TRBV7-9 and TRBJ2-5, the full variable domain is DTGVSQNPRHKITKRGQNVTFRCDPISEHNRLYWYRQTLGQGPEFLTYFQNEAQLEKSRLLSDRFSAERPKGSFSTLEIQRTEQGDSAMYLCASSKRDRGETQYFGPGTRLLVL.